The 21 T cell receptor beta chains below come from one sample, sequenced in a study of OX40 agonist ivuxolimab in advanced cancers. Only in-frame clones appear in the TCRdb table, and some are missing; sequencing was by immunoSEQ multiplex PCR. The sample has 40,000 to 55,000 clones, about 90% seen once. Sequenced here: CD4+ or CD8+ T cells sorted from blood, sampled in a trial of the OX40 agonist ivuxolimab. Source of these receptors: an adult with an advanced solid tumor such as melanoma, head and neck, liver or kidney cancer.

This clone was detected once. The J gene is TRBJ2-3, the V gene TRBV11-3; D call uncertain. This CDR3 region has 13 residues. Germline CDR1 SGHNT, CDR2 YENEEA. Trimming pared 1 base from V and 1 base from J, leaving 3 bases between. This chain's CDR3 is CASSLGGTDTQYF. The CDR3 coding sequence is TGTGCCAGCAGCTTAGGGGGCACAGATACGCAGTATTTT. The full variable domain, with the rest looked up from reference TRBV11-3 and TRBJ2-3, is EAGVVQSPRYKIIEKKQPVAFWCNPISGHNTLYWYLQNLGQGPELLIRYENEEAVDDSQLPKDRFSAERLKGVDSTLKIQPAELGDSAVYLCASSLGGTDTQYFGPGTRLTVL.

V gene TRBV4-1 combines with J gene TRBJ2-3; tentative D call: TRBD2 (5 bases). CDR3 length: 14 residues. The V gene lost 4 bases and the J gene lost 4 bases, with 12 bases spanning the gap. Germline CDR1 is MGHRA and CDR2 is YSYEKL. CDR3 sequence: CASSPPLGPDTQYF. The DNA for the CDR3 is TGCGCCAGCAGCCCTCCACTAGGGCCAGATACGCAGTATTTT.

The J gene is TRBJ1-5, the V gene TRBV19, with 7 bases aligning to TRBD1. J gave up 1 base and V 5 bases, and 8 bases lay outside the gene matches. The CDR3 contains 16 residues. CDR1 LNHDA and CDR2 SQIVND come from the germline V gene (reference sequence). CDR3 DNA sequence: TGTGCCAGTAGTGGGGGGGCGGGACAGAGCAATCAGCCCCAGCATTTT. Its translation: CASSGGAGQSNQPQHF.

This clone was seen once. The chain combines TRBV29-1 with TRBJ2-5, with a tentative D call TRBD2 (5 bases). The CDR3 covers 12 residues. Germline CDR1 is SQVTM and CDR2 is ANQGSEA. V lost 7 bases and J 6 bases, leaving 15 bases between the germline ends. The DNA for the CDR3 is TGCAGCGCCCGAGAGGGCCACCAGACCCAGTACTTC. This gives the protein CSAREGHQTQYF.

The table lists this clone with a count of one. CDR3 in amino acids: CASSQPQGGRMNTEAFF. For the CDR3, the DNA is TGCGCCAGCAGCCAACCCCAGGGAGGAAGGATGAACACTGAAGCTTTCTTT. The rearrangement uses TRBV4-1 and TRBJ1-1, with D possibly matching TRBD1 (5 bases). The CDR3 covers 17 residues. V shed 2 bases and J shed 0 bases, with 16 bases lying between them. Germline CDR1 and CDR2: MGHRA and YSYEKL.

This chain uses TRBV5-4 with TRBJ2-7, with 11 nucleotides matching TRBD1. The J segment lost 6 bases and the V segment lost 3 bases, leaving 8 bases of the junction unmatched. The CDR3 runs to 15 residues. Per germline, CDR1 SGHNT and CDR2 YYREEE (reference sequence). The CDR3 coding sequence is TGTGCCAGCAGCTCAATTGGACAGGGGGCGTTCGAGCAGTACTTC. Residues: CASSSIGQGAFEQYF.

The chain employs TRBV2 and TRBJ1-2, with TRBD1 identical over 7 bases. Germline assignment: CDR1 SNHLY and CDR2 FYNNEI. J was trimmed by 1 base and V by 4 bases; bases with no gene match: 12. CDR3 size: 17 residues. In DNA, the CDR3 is TGTGCCAGCAGTGCTCAGGGGGATCGTCGGAATAACTATGGCTACACCTTC. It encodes CASSAQGDRRNNYGYTF.

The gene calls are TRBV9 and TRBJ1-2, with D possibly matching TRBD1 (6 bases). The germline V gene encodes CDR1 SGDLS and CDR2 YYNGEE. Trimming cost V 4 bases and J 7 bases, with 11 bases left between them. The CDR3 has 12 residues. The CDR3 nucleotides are TGTGCCAGCAGCAAACAGGGCGGTGGCTACACCTTC. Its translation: CASSKQGGGYTF.

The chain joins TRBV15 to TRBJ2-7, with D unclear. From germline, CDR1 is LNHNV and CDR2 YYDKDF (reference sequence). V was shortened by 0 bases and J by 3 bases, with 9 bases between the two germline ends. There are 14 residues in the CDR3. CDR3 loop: CATSRDLVSYEQYF. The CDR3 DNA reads TGTGCCACCAGCAGAGATTTGGTGAGCTACGAGCAGTACTTC.

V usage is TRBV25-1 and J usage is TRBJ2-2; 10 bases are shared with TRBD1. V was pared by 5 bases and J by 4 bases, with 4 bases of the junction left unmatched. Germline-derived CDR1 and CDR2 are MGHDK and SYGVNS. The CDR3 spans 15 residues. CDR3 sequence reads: CASSPRTGGTGELFF. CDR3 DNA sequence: TGTGCCAGCAGTCCTCGGACAGGGGGCACCGGGGAGCTGTTTTTT.

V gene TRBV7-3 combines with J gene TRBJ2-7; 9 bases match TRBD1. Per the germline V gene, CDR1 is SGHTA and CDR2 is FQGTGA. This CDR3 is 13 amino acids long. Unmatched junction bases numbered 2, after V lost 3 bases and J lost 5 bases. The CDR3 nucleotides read TGTGCCAGCAGCTTTGGGGACAGGGACGAGCAGTACTTC. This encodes CASSFGDRDEQYF.

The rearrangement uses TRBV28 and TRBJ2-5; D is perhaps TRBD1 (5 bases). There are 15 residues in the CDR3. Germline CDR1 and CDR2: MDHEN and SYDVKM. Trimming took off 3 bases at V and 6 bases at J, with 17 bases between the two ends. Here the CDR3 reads CASSLPGQQRQTQYF. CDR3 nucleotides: TGTGCCAGCAGTTTGCCAGGACAACAGCGACAGACCCAGTACTTC. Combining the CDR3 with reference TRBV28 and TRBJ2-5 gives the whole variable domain DVKVTQSSRYLVKRTGEKVFLECVQDMDHENMFWYRQDPGLGLRLIYFSYDVKMKEKGDIPEGYSVSREKKERFSLILESASTNQTSMYLCASSLPGQQRQTQYFGPGTRLLVL.

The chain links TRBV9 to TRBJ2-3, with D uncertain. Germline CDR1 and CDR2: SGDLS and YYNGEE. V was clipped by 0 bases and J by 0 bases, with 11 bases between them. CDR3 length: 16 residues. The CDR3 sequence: CASSVGSSLSTDTQYF. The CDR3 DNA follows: TGTGCCAGCAGCGTAGGCAGTTCCCTTAGCACAGATACGCAGTATTTT.

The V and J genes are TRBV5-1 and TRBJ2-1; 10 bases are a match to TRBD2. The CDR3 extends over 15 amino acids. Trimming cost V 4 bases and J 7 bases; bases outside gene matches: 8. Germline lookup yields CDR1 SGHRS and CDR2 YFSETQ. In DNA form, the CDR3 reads TGCGCCAGCAGCCTGGCTAGCGGGAGCTTGAATGAGCAGTTCTTC. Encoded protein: CASSLASGSLNEQFF.

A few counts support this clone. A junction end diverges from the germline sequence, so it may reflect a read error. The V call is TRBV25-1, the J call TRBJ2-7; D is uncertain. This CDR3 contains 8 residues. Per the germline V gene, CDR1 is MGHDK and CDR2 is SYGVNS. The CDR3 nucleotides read TGTGCCAGCATGGTCGCAGACTTC. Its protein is CASMVADF.

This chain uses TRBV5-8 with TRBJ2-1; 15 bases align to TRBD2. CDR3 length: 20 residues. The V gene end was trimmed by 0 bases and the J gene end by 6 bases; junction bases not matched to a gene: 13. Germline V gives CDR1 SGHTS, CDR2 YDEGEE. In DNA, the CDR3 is TGTGCCAGCAGCTTGGCCGGACTAGCGGGAGGGCCTAGCTTGATCAATGAGCAGTTCTTC. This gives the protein CASSLAGLAGGPSLINEQFF.

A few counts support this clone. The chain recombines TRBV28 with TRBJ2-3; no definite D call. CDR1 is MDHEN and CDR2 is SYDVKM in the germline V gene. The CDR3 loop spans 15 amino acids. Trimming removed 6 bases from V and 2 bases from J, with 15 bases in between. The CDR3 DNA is TGTGCCAGCAGCCCCCCCTCACAGCTCACAGATACGCAGTATTTT. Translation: CASSPPSQLTDTQYF.

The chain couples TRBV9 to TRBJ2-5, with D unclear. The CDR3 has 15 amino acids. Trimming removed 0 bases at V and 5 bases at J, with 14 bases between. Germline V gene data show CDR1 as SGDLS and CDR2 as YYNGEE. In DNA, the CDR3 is TGTGCCAGCAGCGTAGGCCCGGGTGGGCAGGAGACCCAGTACTTC. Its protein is CASSVGPGGQETQYF.

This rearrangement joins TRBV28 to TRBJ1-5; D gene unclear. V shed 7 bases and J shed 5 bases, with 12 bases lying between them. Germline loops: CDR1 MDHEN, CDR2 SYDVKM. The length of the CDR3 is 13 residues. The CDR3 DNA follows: TGTGCCAGCACCCTCCCCCCCGATCAGCCCCAGCATTTT. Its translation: CASTLPPDQPQHF.

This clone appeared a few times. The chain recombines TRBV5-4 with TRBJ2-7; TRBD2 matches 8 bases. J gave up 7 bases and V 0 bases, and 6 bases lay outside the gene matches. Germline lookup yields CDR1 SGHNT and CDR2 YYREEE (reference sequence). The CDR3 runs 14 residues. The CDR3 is CASSLAQREREQYF. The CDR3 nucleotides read TGTGCCAGCAGCTTGGCGCAGCGGGAGAGGGAGCAGTACTTC.

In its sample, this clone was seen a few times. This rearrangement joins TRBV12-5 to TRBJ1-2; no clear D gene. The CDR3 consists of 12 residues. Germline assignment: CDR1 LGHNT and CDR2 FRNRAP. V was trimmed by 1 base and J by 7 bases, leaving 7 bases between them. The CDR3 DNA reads TGTGCTAGTGGTTTGGCCCCGGTTGGCTACACCTTC. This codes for CASGLAPVGYTF. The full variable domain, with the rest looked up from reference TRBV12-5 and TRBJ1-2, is DARVTQTPRHKVTEMGQEVTMRCQPILGHNTVFWYRQTMMQGLELLAYFRNRAPLDDSGMPKDRFSAEMPDATLATLKIQPSEPRDSAVYFCASGLAPVGYTFGSGTRLTVV.